Below, one T cell receptor (beta chain) is given with its context. As yet, its antigen is unknown. The sample comes from a study of cytomegalovirus exposure and HLA in healthy donors. The CDR3 loop spans 13 amino acids. V was clipped by 3 bases and J by 6 bases; unmatched bases: 5. Looked up from germline, CDR1 is SGHNT and CDR2 is YYREEE (reference sequence). Findings and limits, study-wide: Cytomegalovirus association was listed for 150 to 200 TCR beta chains.

Sequencing used immunoSEQ multiplex PCR; TCRdb keeps in-frame clones, though not all of them. Of some 260,000 clones listed, 90% are singletons. Donors were drawn from the roughly 120-subject validation cohort, separate from the roughly 700-subject first cohort. Sequenced sample: PBMCs. The receptor comes from a woman aged 25 to 39 in good health and CMV-seronegative. The chain has TRBV5-4 and TRBJ2-7, with 8 bases aligning to TRBD1. Written as DNA, the CDR3 is TGTGCCAGCAGCTGGACACAGGGGGGCGAGCAGTACTTC. Protein product: CASSWTQGGEQYF. Looking up the rest from reference TRBV5-4 and TRBJ2-7 gives the full variable domain: ETGVTQSPTHLIKTRGQQVTLRCSSQSGHNTVSWYQQALGQGPQFIFQYYREEENGRGNFPPRFSGLQFPNYSSELNVNALELDDSALYLCASSWTQGGEQYFGPGTRLTVT.